The following is a T cell receptor beta chain sequence with its context. No antigen is known for it. Each donor supplied ten milliliters of peripheral blood. Extractions gave at least 5.5 micrograms of total RNA per sample. This entry comes from a study of blood T cells in healthy people across ages. Points from the study as a whole: In older individuals, TCR beta diversity per million T cells was lower, falling roughly linearly with age. Unsorted PBMCs prevented conclusive naive versus antigen-experienced comparison.

The germline gives CDR1 ENHRY, CDR2 SYGVKD. This CDR3 region has 16 residues. The ends lost 0 bases at V and 5 bases at J; junction bases unmatched: 8. The authors ran a second PCR of about 6 to 12 cycles using a sample-barcoded 5' primer and a J-beta primer mix. MiXCR, run by TCRdb on the 5' RACE reads, gives a single entry per CDR3 protein. The sample has about 1,500,000 distinct CDR3 sequences; under 30% are singletons. Sequenced: blood. V and J are TRBV10-3 and TRBJ2-5, with 8 bases aligning to TRBD2. This clonotype was sampled from a woman aged 25 to 39 in good health. The CDR3 DNA reads as TGTGCCATCAGTGAGTCCCTAGCGGGTACGGGCGAGACCCAGTACTTC. Protein: CAISESLAGTGETQYF.